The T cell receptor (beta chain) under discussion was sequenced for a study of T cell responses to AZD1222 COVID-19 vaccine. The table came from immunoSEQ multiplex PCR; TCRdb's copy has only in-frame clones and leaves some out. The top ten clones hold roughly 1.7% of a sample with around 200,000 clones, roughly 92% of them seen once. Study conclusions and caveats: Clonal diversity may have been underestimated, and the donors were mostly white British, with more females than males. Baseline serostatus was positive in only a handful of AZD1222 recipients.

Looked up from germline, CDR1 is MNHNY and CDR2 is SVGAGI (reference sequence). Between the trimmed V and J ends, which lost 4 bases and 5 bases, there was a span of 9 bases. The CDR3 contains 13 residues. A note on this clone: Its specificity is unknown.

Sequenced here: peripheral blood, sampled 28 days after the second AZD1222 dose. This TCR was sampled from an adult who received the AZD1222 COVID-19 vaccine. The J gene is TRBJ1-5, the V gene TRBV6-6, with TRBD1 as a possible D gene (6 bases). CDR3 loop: CASSLGGYQPQHF. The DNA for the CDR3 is TGTGCCAGCAGTTTAGGGGGATATCAGCCCCAGCATTTT.